Sequencing of this T cell receptor (beta chain) was carried out in a study of CD8 T cells in ankylosing spondylitis. Overall study results and limits: Made up of about eight highly homologous variants, a TCR beta motif appeared characteristic of ankylosing spondylitis blood.

At least ten counts were recorded for this clonotype. Its target is not known. CDR1 and CDR2 (germline): MGHDK, SYGVNS. V was pared by 1 base and J by 7 bases, with 10 bases between. CDR3 length equals 13 residues. MiXCR, applied by TCRdb to the 5' RACE reads, yields one record per CDR3 protein. The sample yields around 210,000 distinct CDR3 sequences, roughly 8% seen once. What was sequenced was blood, either unsorted or a sorted T cell fraction (not recorded which). V is TRBV25-1 and J is TRBJ1-1; no reliable D call. The sequence came from a female donor with ankylosing spondylitis or in good health (not recorded which). CDR3 residues: CASSEFGVDEAFF. Here the CDR3 DNA reads TGTGCCAGCAGTGAATTTGGGGTCGATGAAGCTTTCTTT. The whole variable domain, remainder taken from reference TRBV25-1 and TRBJ1-1, is EADIYQTPRYLVIGTGKKITLECSQTMGHDKMYWYQQDPGMELHLIHYSYGVNSTEKGDLSSESTVSRIRTEHFPLTLESARPSHTSQYLCASSEFGVDEAFFGQGTRLTVV.